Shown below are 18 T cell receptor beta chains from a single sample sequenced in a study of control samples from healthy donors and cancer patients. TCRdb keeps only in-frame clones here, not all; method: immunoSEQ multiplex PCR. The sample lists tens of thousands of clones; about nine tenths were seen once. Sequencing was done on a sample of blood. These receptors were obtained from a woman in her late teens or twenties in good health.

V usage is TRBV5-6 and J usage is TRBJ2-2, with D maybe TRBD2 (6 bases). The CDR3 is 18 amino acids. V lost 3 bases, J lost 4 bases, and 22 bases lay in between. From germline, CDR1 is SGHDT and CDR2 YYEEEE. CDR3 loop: CASSSTRDSLPGTGELFF. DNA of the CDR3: TGTGCCAGCAGCTCGACCCGGGACTCCCTACCGGGCACCGGGGAGCTGTTTTTT.

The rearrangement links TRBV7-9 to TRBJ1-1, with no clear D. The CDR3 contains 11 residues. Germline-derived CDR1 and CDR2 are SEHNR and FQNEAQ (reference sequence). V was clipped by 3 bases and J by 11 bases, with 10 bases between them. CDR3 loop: CASSLGSRAFF. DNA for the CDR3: TGTGCCAGCAGCTTGGGCTCGAGGGCTTTCTTT. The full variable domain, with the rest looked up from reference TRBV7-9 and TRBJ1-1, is DTGVSQNPRHKITKRGQNVTFRCDPISEHNRLYWYRQTLGQGPEFLTYFQNEAQLEKSRLLSDRFSAERPKGSFSTLEIQRTEQGDSAMYLCASSLGSRAFFGQGTRLTVV.

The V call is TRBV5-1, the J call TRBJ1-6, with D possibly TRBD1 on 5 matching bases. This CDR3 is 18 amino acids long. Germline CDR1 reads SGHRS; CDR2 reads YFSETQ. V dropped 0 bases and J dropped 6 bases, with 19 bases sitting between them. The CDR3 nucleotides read TGCGCCAGCAGCTTGGATTCGGCAGGGCACGATGTTAATTCACCCCTCCACTTT. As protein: CASSLDSAGHDVNSPLHF.

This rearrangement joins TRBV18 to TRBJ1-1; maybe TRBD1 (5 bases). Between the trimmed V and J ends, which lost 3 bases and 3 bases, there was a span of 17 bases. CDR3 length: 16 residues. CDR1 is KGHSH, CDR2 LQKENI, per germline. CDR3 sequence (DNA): TGTGCCAGCTCACCGGGCCCCGTCTTGGGGGACACTGAAGCTTTCTTT. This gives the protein CASSPGPVLGDTEAFF.

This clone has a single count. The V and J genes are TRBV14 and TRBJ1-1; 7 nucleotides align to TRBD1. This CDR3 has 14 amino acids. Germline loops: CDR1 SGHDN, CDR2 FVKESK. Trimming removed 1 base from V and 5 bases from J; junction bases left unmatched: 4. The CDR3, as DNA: TGTGCCAGCAGCCAAGTCCCAGGGGGGACTGAAGCTTTCTTT. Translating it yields CASSQVPGGTEAFF. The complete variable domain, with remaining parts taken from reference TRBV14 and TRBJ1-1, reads EAGVTQFPSHSVIEKGQTVTLRCDPISGHDNLYWYRRVMGKEIKFLLHFVKESKQDESGMPNNRFLAERTGGTYSTLKVQPAELEDSGVYFCASSQVPGGTEAFFGQGTRLTVV.

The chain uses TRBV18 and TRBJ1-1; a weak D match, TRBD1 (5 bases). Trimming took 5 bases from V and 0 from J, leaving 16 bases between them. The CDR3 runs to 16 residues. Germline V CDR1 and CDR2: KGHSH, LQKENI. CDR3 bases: TGTGCCAGCTCAGCGACAGCCGGGCTCATGAACACTGAAGCTTTCTTT. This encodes CASSATAGLMNTEAFF.

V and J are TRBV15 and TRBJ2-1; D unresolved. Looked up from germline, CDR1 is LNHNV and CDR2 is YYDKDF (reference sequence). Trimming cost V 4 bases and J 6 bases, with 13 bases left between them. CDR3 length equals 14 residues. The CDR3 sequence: CATSTGAALNEQFF. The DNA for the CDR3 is TGTGCCACCAGCACCGGCGCCGCACTCAATGAGCAGTTCTTC.

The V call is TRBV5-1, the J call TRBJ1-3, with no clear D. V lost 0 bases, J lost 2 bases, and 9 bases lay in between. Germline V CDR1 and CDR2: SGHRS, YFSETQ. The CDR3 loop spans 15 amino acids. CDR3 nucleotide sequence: TGCGCCAGCAGCTTGGCCTCGGGGACTGGAAACACCATATATTTT. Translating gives CASSLASGTGNTIYF.

The CDR3 protein is CASSPPTSGGLEQFF. The CDR3, as DNA: TGTGCCAGCTCACCACCGACTAGCGGGGGACTCGAGCAGTTCTTC. The V gene is TRBV18, the J gene TRBJ2-1; TRBD2 matches at 12 bases. Germline values: CDR1 KGHSH, CDR2 LQKENI. The V and J ends lost 0 bases and 10 bases, in that order; junction bases with no gene match: 4. There are 15 residues in the CDR3.

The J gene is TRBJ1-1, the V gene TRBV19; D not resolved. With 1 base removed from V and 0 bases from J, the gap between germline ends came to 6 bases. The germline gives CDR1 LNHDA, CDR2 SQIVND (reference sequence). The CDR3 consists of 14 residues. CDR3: CASSIAALNTEAFF. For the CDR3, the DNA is TGTGCCAGTAGTATAGCAGCCCTGAACACTGAAGCTTTCTTT.

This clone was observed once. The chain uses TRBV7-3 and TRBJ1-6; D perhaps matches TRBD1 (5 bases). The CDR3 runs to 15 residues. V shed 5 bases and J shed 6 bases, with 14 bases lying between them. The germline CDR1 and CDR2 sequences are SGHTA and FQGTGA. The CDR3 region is CASSLGGGSNSPLHF. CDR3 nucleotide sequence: TGTGCCAGCAGCCTTGGGGGGGGTAGTAATTCACCCCTCCACTTT.

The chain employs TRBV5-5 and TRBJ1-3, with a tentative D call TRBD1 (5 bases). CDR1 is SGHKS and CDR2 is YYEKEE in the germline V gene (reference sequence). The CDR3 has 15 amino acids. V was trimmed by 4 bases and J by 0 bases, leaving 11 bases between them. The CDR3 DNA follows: TGTGCCAGCAGCCCTAGTGGGACCTCTGGAAACACCATATATTTT. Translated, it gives CASSPSGTSGNTIYF.

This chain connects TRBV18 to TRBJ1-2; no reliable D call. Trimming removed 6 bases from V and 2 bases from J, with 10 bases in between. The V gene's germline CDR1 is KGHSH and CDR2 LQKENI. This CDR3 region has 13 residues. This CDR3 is CASSQGLNYGYTF. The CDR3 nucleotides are TGTGCCAGCTCCCAAGGTCTGAACTATGGCTACACCTTC.

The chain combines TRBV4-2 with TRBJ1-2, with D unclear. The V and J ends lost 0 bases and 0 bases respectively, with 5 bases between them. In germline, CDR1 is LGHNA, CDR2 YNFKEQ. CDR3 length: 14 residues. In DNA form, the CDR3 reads TGTGCCAGCAGCCAAGATCAGTCTAACTATGGCTACACCTTC. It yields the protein CASSQDQSNYGYTF.

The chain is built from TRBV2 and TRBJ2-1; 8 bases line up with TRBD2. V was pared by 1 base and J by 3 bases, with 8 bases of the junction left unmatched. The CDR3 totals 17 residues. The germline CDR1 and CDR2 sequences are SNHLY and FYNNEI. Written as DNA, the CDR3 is TGTGCCAGCAGTGAAGTGGCAGCGGGGGCACTCTACAATGAGCAGTTCTTC. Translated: CASSEVAAGALYNEQFF.

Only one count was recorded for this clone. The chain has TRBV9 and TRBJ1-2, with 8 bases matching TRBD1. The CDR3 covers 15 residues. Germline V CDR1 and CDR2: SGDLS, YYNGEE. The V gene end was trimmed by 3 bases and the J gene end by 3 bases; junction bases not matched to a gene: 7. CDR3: CASSGEDREDYGYTF. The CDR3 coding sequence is TGTGCCAGCAGCGGAGAGGACAGGGAGGACTATGGCTACACCTTC.

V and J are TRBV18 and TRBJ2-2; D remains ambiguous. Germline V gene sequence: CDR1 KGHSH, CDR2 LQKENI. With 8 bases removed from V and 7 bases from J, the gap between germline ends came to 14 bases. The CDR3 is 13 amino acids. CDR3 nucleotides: TGTGCCAGCCCCCGGGTGGCCAACGGGGAGCTGTTTTTT. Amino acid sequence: CASPRVANGELFF.

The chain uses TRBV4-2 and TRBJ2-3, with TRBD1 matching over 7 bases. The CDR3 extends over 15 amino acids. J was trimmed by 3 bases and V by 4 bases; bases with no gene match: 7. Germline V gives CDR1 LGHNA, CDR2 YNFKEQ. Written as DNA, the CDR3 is TGTGCCAGCAGCCCCCGGACAGGTTTAACAGATACGCAGTATTTT. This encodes CASSPRTGLTDTQYF.